One and the same sample provided the 2 T cell receptor beta chains below, sequenced in a study of regulatory T cells in long-lasting Graves disease (dated by TCRdb to the early 2020s). Read against the paper, the sample's time point label means: newly diagnosed GD, antithyroid drugs for less than 3 months. RNA was extracted from PBMCs in TRIzol for both TCR sequencing and RNA sequencing. Libraries came from multiplex PCR. Sequencing was carried out with an Illumina HiSeq 4000. TCR beta libraries were built with iRepertoire HTBI primers and Arm-PCR amplification of CDR3 regions. The public reads were reanalyzed by TCRdb: fastp trimming at Q25, MiXCR alignment, in-frame beta chains only. Each CDR3 protein gets just one entry, which takes the most common genes and DNA from the rows behind it. This sample lists about 350,000 distinct CDR3 sequences; approximately 16% were detected once. Together, the top ten hold around 27% of the sample.

The data also belong to a second study, concerning T cells in Graves' hyperthyroidism and ophthalmopathy.

The sequencing used peripheral blood mononuclear cells (PBMCs), collected at new diagnosis, from a patient treated with antithyroid drugs. The receptor set was obtained from a man aged 35-49 years with Graves disease. Donor details come from another sample of the same person, matched by shared clones.

The chain couples TRBV7-9 to TRBJ2-2; 9 positions match TRBD1. The CDR3 has 15 residues. Germline V gene lookup returns CDR1 SEHNR and CDR2 FQNEAQ (reference sequence). The trim removed 5 bases at V and 4 bases at J, leaving 5 bases unmatched. The CDR3 reads CASSRTGARTGELFF. The CDR3 nucleotides are TGTGCCAGCAGCCGGACAGGGGCCCGCACCGGGGAGCTGTTTTTT.

The sample holds many counts of this clonotype. This chain uses TRBV3-1 with TRBJ2-5; D gene ambiguous. Germline V lookup: CDR1 LGHDT, CDR2 YNNKEL (reference sequence). The CDR3 consists of 14 residues. The ends were cut back, 2 bases at V and 4 bases at J, with 11 bases in the middle. The CDR3 region is CASSQRRTGETQYF. The CDR3 DNA is TGTGCCAGCAGCCAACGTCGCACGGGAGAGACCCAGTACTTC.